This record covers a single T cell receptor beta chain. Antigen: not known. The method was immunoSEQ multiplex PCR; TCRdb's version includes in-frame clones alone and lacks a portion of them. The profile covers some 140,000 clones, with roughly 93% appearing a single time and 5.4% taken by the ten largest. Germline lookup yields CDR1 MNHNS and CDR2 SASEGT. CDR3 length equals 16 residues. Unmatched junction bases numbered 8, after V lost 4 bases and J lost 2 bases. The data belong to a study of T cell responses to AZD1222 COVID-19 vaccine. Study results and limitations: Close to half of all spike-specific TCRs reportedly target regions of the variants that are unmutated. There were vaccine-associated CD4 TCRs across spike, dominant at 160-218 and 743-854. Every sample of the repertoires postdated the peak T cell response.

The receptor's source is an adult in good health. The chain joins TRBV6-1 to TRBJ2-7; TRBD2 agrees at 10 bases. The sample consisted of peripheral blood, taken on day 0 of AZD1222 vaccination. CDR3 DNA: TGTGCCAGCAGTGTCGGCTGGACTAGCGGCACCTACGAGCAGTACTTC. Translation gives CASSVGWTSGTYEQYF.